The 5 T cell receptor beta chains below come from one sample, sequenced in a study of blood T cells in healthy people across ages. Sample-barcoded 5' priming and a J-beta primer mix drove a second PCR of 7 to 11 cycles. TCRdb itself ran the 5' RACE reads through MiXCR, one entry per CDR3 protein. Among around 1.5 million distinct CDR3 sequences listed, 35% to 45% were seen once. The sequenced material came from blood. These receptors all come from a woman between 18 and 29 years old in good health.

The chain carries TRBV20-1 and TRBJ1-5; D is possibly TRBD1 (6 bases). This CDR3 has 15 residues. Germline loops: CDR1 DFQATT, CDR2 SNEGSKA (reference sequence). Trimming shortened V by 0 bases and J by 4 bases, and 13 bases separated the two germline ends. The CDR3 spells CSARDQGQGNQPQHF. The CDR3 DNA follows: TGCAGTGCTAGAGATCAGGGGCAGGGTAATCAGCCCCAGCATTTT.

J is TRBJ2-5 and V is TRBV30; 7 nucleotides line up with TRBD2. Germline trimming cut 3 bases from V and 2 bases from J; bases unmatched to any gene: 6. The CDR3 sequence is 14 residues long. Germline CDR1 and CDR2: GTSNPN and SVGIG (reference sequence). CDR3 sequence reads: CAWSLGTTQETQYF. CDR3 bases: TGTGCCTGGAGCCTAGGGACTACACAAGAGACCCAGTACTTC. Combining the CDR3 with reference TRBV30 and TRBJ2-5 gives the whole variable domain SQTIHQWPATLVQPVGSPLSLECTVEGTSNPNLYWYRQAAGRGLQLLFYSVGIGQISSEVPQNLSASRPQDRQFILSSKKLLLSDSGFYLCAWSLGTTQETQYFGPGTRLLVL.

V is TRBV29-1 and J is TRBJ2-1, with TRBD2 matching 9 bases. Germline V CDR1 and CDR2: SQVTM, ANQGSEA. The ends lost 8 bases at V and 8 bases at J; junction bases unmatched: 13. The CDR3 length is 14 residues. CDR3 in DNA: TGCAGCTCAGCAAGGCTAGCGGGGAGGGATGAGCAGTTCTTC. It encodes CSSARLAGRDEQFF.

This clonotype was detected a few times. The chain uses TRBV6-5 and TRBJ2-3; the D call may be TRBD1 or TRBD2 (5 bases each). CDR3 length equals 13 residues. V shed 7 bases and J shed 5 bases, with 13 bases lying between them. Germline V gives CDR1 MNHEY, CDR2 SVGAGI. In DNA, the CDR3 is TGTGCCAGCATTGGGACCTCCGGAGATACGCAGTATTTT. Protein product: CASIGTSGDTQYF.

In its sample, this clonotype was seen a few times. This chain joins TRBV20-1 and TRBJ2-5; weak D call: TRBD1 (6 bases). The length of the CDR3 is 14 residues. Trimming pared 6 bases from V and 7 bases from J, leaving 21 bases between. Per the germline V gene, CDR1 is DFQATT and CDR2 is SNEGSKA (reference sequence). The CDR3 DNA is TGCAGTGCCTCCTCAACAGGGATCGCCGGGACCCAGTACTTC. Protein product: CSASSTGIAGTQYF.